Each of the 24 T cell receptor beta chains below was sequenced from the same sample in a study of cytomegalovirus exposure and HLA in healthy donors. Amplification used 60 Vbeta primers and 13 Jbeta primers. Profiled with immunoSEQ multiplex PCR; TCRdb holds only in-frame clones, not every one. The data show more than 75,000 clones, with roughly 70% seen just once and about 9.1% held by the top ten. Sequencing was done on a sample of PBMCs. The source of these receptors is a man aged 35 to 55 in good health and CMV-seropositive.

V gene TRBV2 combines with J gene TRBJ1-4; 8 bases map to TRBD1. The CDR3 spans 12 residues. CDR1 and CDR2 from the germline V gene are SNHLY and FYNNEI. J gave up 10 bases and V 6 bases, and 4 bases lay outside the gene matches. The DNA of the CDR3 is TGTGCCAGCAGCGGGGGGACAGGAAAACTGTTTTTT. Encoded protein: CASSGGTGKLFF. Full variable domain (outside the CDR3, taken from reference TRBV2 and TRBJ1-4): EPEVTQTPSHQVTQMGQEVILRCVPISNHLYFYWYRQILGQKVEFLVSFYNNEISEKSEIFDDQFSVERPDGSNFTLKIRSTKLEDSAMYFCASSGGTGKLFFGSGTQLSVL.

The chain recombines TRBV21-1 with TRBJ2-6; TRBD1, as called in the table, went unchecked against the DNA. TRBV21-1 counts as a pseudogene. The CDR3 contains 17 residues. The CDR3 here is CASSKRGLTEGANVLTF. The CDR3 DNA is TGTGCCAGCAGCAAAAGGGGTTTGACGGAAGGGGCCAACGTCCTGACTTTC.

The chain links TRBV2 to TRBJ2-6; the D gene is possibly TRBD1 (6 bases). The V and J ends lost 9 bases and 0 bases respectively, with 12 bases between them. Germline CDR1 reads SNHLY; CDR2 reads FYNNEI. The CDR3 runs 15 residues. CDR3 nucleotide sequence: TGTGCCAGACGGGACAAGATCTCTGGGGCCAACGTCCTGACTTTC. Protein sequence: CARRDKISGANVLTF. Combining the CDR3 with reference TRBV2 and TRBJ2-6 gives the whole variable domain EPEVTQTPSHQVTQMGQEVILRCVPISNHLYFYWYRQILGQKVEFLVSFYNNEISEKSEIFDDQFSVERPDGSNFTLKIRSTKLEDSAMYFCARRDKISGANVLTFGAGSRLTVL.

This clone was seen only once. The J gene is TRBJ2-1, the V gene TRBV21-1; the table's D call, TRBD1, has no DNA check behind it. TRBV21-1 constitutes a pseudogene. The CDR3 is made up of 16 amino acids. The CDR3 nucleotides are TGTGCCAGCAGCGAGGACCGACAGGAAGGTTACAATGAGCAGTTCTTC. It codes for CASSEDRQEGYNEQFF.

This chain joins TRBV9 and TRBJ1-1; 8 nucleotides align to TRBD1. The CDR3 length is 15 residues. Germline V gives CDR1 SGDLS, CDR2 YYNGEE. V was pared by 1 base and J by 1 base, with 3 bases of the junction left unmatched. The CDR3: CASSVKGTGNTEAFF. DNA of the CDR3: TGTGCCAGCAGCGTAAAAGGGACAGGGAACACTGAAGCTTTCTTT.

This chain links TRBV10-2 with TRBJ2-7; 11 bases fit TRBD2. The V gene's germline CDR1 is WSHSY and CDR2 SAAADI. The CDR3 length is 14 residues. Trimming at V came to 10 bases and at J to 0 bases, leaving 5 bases not matched to a gene. The CDR3 nucleotides read TGCGCCATCGCCACTAGCGGGAGCTCCTACGAGCAGTACTTC. Protein sequence: CAIATSGSSYEQYF.

The V and J genes are TRBV6-1 and TRBJ2-7, with TRBD1 identical over 7 bases. CDR3 length: 15 amino acids. Germline V gene lookup returns CDR1 MNHNS and CDR2 SASEGT. With V trimmed by 1 base and J by 4 bases, 7 bases remained unmatched. The CDR3 loop is CASSEEGAGPYEQYF. The CDR3 DNA follows: TGTGCCAGCAGTGAAGAGGGGGCAGGACCATACGAGCAGTACTTC.

The chain employs TRBV12-5 and TRBJ1-1; no definite D call. Trimming pared 6 bases from V and 0 bases from J, leaving 14 bases between. From germline, CDR1 is LGHNT and CDR2 FRNRAP. The CDR3 is 15 residues long. CDR3 sequence: CASGSYGGMNTEAFF. DNA for the CDR3: TGTGCTAGTGGATCCTACGGAGGTATGAACACTGAAGCTTTCTTT.

The V and J genes are TRBV10-3 and TRBJ2-2, with TRBD2 matching over 11 bases. Germline CDR1 is ENHRY and CDR2 is SYGVKD. The CDR3 covers 14 residues. After removal of 8 bases from V and 1 base from J, the junction contained 0 bases not matched to a gene. The DNA of the CDR3 is TGTGCCATCCTAGCGGGGGGGAACACCGGGGAGCTGTTTTTT. Amino acids: CAILAGGNTGELFF.

In DNA form, the CDR3 reads TGTGCCACTTCGGACAGGGCAGGGACCGGGGAGCTGTTTTTT. Translated, it gives CATSDRAGTGELFF. The J gene is TRBJ2-2, the V gene TRBV28; 8 bases are a match to TRBD1. The J segment lost 5 bases and the V segment lost 10 bases, leaving 9 bases of the junction unmatched. Germline CDR1 reads MDHEN; CDR2 reads SYDVKM. This CDR3 is built from 14 residues.

This clone was seen more than once but under ten times. The CDR3 bases are TGCGCCAGCAGCTTATCCGGGACTAGCGGGACTGTACAGTTCTTC. The encoded protein is CASSLSGTSGTVQFF. J is TRBJ2-1 and V is TRBV5-1; 13 bases are shared with TRBD2. Germline-derived CDR1 and CDR2 are SGHRS and YFSETQ. V lost 2 bases to trimming and J lost 13 bases; unmatched junction nucleotides: 9. The CDR3 has 15 residues.

This clone has only a few counts. J is TRBJ2-7 and V is TRBV11-2; 9 nucleotides agree with TRBD2. The CDR3 consists of 15 residues. The junction had 8 bases not matched to a gene; V was cut back by 2 bases and J by 6 bases. Germline V CDR1 and CDR2: SGHAT, FQNNGV. The CDR3 region has the DNA TGTGCCAGCAGCTTACTAGCGGGGCGCTCTACCGAGCAGTACTTC. This codes for CASSLLAGRSTEQYF.

This clone has just a few counts. The rearrangement links TRBV7-2 to TRBJ2-5; D is possibly TRBD2 (5 bases). Germline CDR1 is SGHTA and CDR2 is FQGNSA. V was trimmed by 8 bases and J by 5 bases, leaving 15 bases between them. There are 13 residues in the CDR3. CDR3 bases: TGTGCCAGCGGATCCCGGACTTGGGAGACCCAGTACTTC. Translated, it gives CASGSRTWETQYF. Filled out from reference TRBV7-2 and TRBJ2-5, the complete variable domain reads GAGVSQSPSNKVTEKGKDVELRCDPISGHTALYWYRQSLGQGLEFLIYFQGNSAPDKSGLPSDRFSAERTGGSVSTLTIQRTQQEDSAVYLCASGSRTWETQYFGPGTRLLVL.

The chain combines TRBV7-3 with TRBJ2-2, with TRBD2 matching 7 bases. Germline V gene data show CDR1 as SGHTA and CDR2 as FQGTGA. The V segment lost 6 bases and the J segment 2 bases; nucleotides outside the gene matches: 3. The CDR3 extends over 14 amino acids. DNA for the CDR3: TGTGCCAGCAGAAGCGGGGTAAACACCGGGGAGCTGTTTTTT. Amino acid sequence: CASRSGVNTGELFF.

The V gene is TRBV4-1, the J gene TRBJ2-7; TRBD2 matches at 8 bases. The CDR3 covers 14 residues. The germline V gene encodes CDR1 MGHRA and CDR2 YSYEKL. With 3 bases clipped from V and 2 bases from J, the junction kept 3 bases outside the gene matches. The CDR3 nucleotides read TGCGCCAGCAGCCACACTAGCGGTCCCTACGAGCAGTACTTC. Residues: CASSHTSGPYEQYF.

This chain joins TRBV5-6 and TRBJ2-7; 11 nucleotides line up with TRBD2. The CDR3 runs to 14 residues. Germline V CDR1 and CDR2: SGHDT, YYEEEE. With 4 bases clipped from V and 7 bases from J, the junction kept 7 bases outside the gene matches. The CDR3 nucleotides are TGTGCCAGCAGCCTCACCCTAGCGGGGGGTGAGCAGTACTTC. Translating gives CASSLTLAGGEQYF.

The V call is TRBV5-6, the J call TRBJ2-5; D is undetermined. This CDR3 is 13 amino acids long. Looked up from germline, CDR1 is SGHDT and CDR2 is YYEEEE. Trimming pared 3 bases from V and 2 bases from J, leaving 8 bases between. The chain's CDR3 is CASSSPTQETQYF. As DNA, the CDR3 is TGTGCCAGCAGCTCCCCAACTCAAGAGACCCAGTACTTC. Full variable domain (rest looked up from reference TRBV5-6 and TRBJ2-5): DAGVTQSPTHLIKTRGQQVTLRCSPKSGHDTVSWYQQALGQGPQFIFQYYEEEERQRGNFPDRFSGHQFPNYSSELNVNALLLGDSALYLCASSSPTQETQYFGPGTRLLVL.

This chain links TRBV9 with TRBJ2-2; TRBD1 is a possible D gene (6 bases). The CDR3 is made up of 16 amino acids. Per the germline V gene, CDR1 is SGDLS and CDR2 is YYNGEE. V was clipped by 3 bases and J by 7 bases, with 19 bases between them. The CDR3 DNA sequence: TGTGCCAGCAGCGGTAGGGGGTCGGGGCTTAGCGGGGAGCTGTTTTTT. It encodes CASSGRGSGLSGELFF. Full variable domain (rest looked up from reference TRBV9 and TRBJ2-2): DSGVTQTPKHLITATGQRVTLRCSPRSGDLSVYWYQQSLDQGLQFLIQYYNGEERAKGNILERFSAQQFPDLHSELNLSSLELGDSALYFCASSGRGSGLSGELFFGEGSRLTVL.

This clone was seen more than once but under ten times. V usage is TRBV19 and J usage is TRBJ1-4, with 8 positions matching TRBD1. From germline, CDR1 is LNHDA and CDR2 SQIVND (reference sequence). The CDR3 totals 13 residues. After removal of 9 bases from V and 4 bases from J, the junction contained 4 bases not matched to a gene. CDR3 residues: CASQGAGNEKLFF. The CDR3 nucleotides read TGTGCCAGCCAGGGGGCTGGTAATGAAAAACTGTTTTTT.

The J gene is TRBJ1-2, the V gene TRBV2; 10 nucleotides match TRBD1. The CDR3 totals 15 residues. The germline V gene encodes CDR1 SNHLY and CDR2 FYNNEI. V gave up 3 bases and J gave up 6 bases; unmatched junction bases: 7. CDR3 DNA sequence: TGTGCCAGCAGTGACGTGGACAGGGGGATCAATGGCTACACCTTC. This codes for CASSDVDRGINGYTF.

The rearrangement links TRBV30 to TRBJ2-5; 8 bases map to TRBD2. Germline CDR1 reads GTSNPN; CDR2 reads SVGIG (reference sequence). CDR3 size: 14 residues. V was pared by 6 bases and J by 4 bases, with 10 bases of the junction left unmatched. This chain's CDR3 is CACTSGGGVETQYF. As DNA, the CDR3 is TGTGCCTGCACCTCCGGGGGGGGAGTAGAGACCCAGTACTTC.

This chain joins TRBV2 and TRBJ1-4; a weak D match, TRBD1 (6 bases). This CDR3 is built from 17 residues. Germline-derived CDR1 and CDR2 are SNHLY and FYNNEI. Trimming removed 4 bases from V and 0 bases from J, with 15 bases in between. DNA of the CDR3: TGTGCCAGCAGTGTGACAGGCGGCCCCCCAACTAATGAAAAACTGTTTTTT. Translated: CASSVTGGPPTNEKLFF.

The chain couples TRBV2 to TRBJ2-3, with TRBD2 matching over 12 bases. CDR3 length: 16 amino acids. The V gene end was trimmed by 6 bases and the J gene end by 4 bases; junction bases not matched to a gene: 8. CDR1 is SNHLY and CDR2 is FYNNEI in the germline V gene. DNA of the CDR3: TGTGCCAGCAGAGGTACTAGCGGGGGGACCGCAGATACGCAGTATTTT. It codes for CASRGTSGGTADTQYF.

This clone was seen a handful of times. The chain couples TRBV28 to TRBJ1-5; no clear D gene. V lost 4 bases and J lost 5, with 6 bases in between. This CDR3 is 12 amino acids long. CDR1 MDHEN and CDR2 SYDVKM come from the germline V gene. CDR3 bases: TGTGCCAGCAGTTCCCAGGATCAGCCCCAGCATTTT. This gives the protein CASSSQDQPQHF.